These T cell receptor beta chains were read from a single sample in a study of T cells in Graves' hyperthyroidism and ophthalmopathy. TCRdb re-called the multiplex PCR reads with MiXCR, one entry per CDR3 protein. The sample has around 540,000 distinct CDR3 sequences; roughly 15% are singletons. Sequencing was done on a sample of blood. These receptors were obtained from a woman in her thirties with Graves' ophthalmopathy. Both conserved end residues are part of each CDR3. Each record gives: clone size, D gene, V gene, J gene, CDR3 DNA, CDR3 protein. D genes are given only for firm matches. A row's size may be missing; if present it is once, few, many or a size class.

abundance: NA
d_gene: NA
v_gene: TRBV28
j_gene: TRBJ1-5
CDR3nt: TGTGCCAGCAGGCCGTTCAGGGGTAGCAATCAGCCCCAGCATTTT
CDR3aa: CASRPFRGSNQPQHF

abundance: few
d_gene: NA
v_gene: TRBV27
j_gene: TRBJ1-1
CDR3nt: TGTGCCAGCAAGAGGGGGGCAGAAGCTTTCTTT
CDR3aa: CASKRGAEAFF

abundance: NA
d_gene: TRBD1
v_gene: TRBV7-8
j_gene: TRBJ2-2
CDR3nt: TGTGCCAGCAGCTTAGCGCGAGGAGACAGGGGGCGAGTAGGGAAAACCGGGGAGCTGTTTTTT
CDR3aa: CASSLARGDRGRVGKTGELFF

abundance: NA
d_gene: TRBD1
v_gene: TRBV24-1
j_gene: TRBJ2-1
CDR3nt: TGTGCCACGGGGGGGGGACAGGGCAGTGGAGATGAGCAGTTCTTC
CDR3aa: CATGGGQGSGDEQFF

abundance: NA
d_gene: NA
v_gene: TRBV20-1
j_gene: TRBJ1-6
CDR3nt: TGCAGTGCTAGAGACCAGGGAACTTCAAATTCACCCCTCCACTTT
CDR3aa: CSARDQGTSNSPLHF

abundance: many
d_gene: TRBD1
v_gene: TRBV29-1
j_gene: TRBJ2-7
CDR3nt: TGCAGCGTTGGGCGGTGGGACAGACCTTCCTACGAGCAGTACTTC
CDR3aa: CSVGRWDRPSYEQYF

abundance: NA
d_gene: NA
v_gene: TRBV5-1
j_gene: TRBJ2-1
CDR3nt: TGCGCCAGCAGCCGACAGGAGCCCGGGGAGCAGTTCTTC
CDR3aa: CASSRQEPGEQFF

abundance: many
d_gene: NA
v_gene: TRBV12-3/TRBV12-4
j_gene: TRBJ2-7
CDR3nt: TGTGCCAGCAGTTTCCAAAACGAGCAGTACTTC
CDR3aa: CASSFQNEQYF

abundance: many
d_gene: NA
v_gene: TRBV12-3/TRBV12-4
j_gene: TRBJ2-2
CDR3nt: TGTGCCAGCAGTGATAACAGGGTAGCCGGGGAGCTGTTTTTT
CDR3aa: CASSDNRVAGELFF

abundance: many
d_gene: NA
v_gene: TRBV18
j_gene: TRBJ1-2
CDR3nt: TGTGCCAGCTCACCAGGCGGCAGGGAGCACTATGGCTACACCTTC
CDR3aa: CASSPGGREHYGYTF

abundance: many
d_gene: NA
v_gene: TRBV11-2
j_gene: TRBJ1-5
CDR3nt: TGTGCCAGCAGCTTAGGAACGGATCAGCCCCAGCATTTT
CDR3aa: CASSLGTDQPQHF

abundance: many
d_gene: TRBD1
v_gene: TRBV11-3
j_gene: TRBJ1-1
CDR3nt: TGTGCCAGCAGCAAGGGACAGGGAAACACTGAAGCTTTCTTT
CDR3aa: CASSKGQGNTEAFF

abundance: many
d_gene: NA
v_gene: TRBV12-3/TRBV12-4
j_gene: TRBJ1-1
CDR3nt: TGTGCCAGCAGGAGAAGCACGGACGGGGAAGCTTTCTTT
CDR3aa: CASRRSTDGEAFF

abundance: few
d_gene: NA
v_gene: TRBV20-1
j_gene: TRBJ2-1
CDR3nt: TGCAGTGGAAGGGCCCTCCGCAATGAGCAGTTCTTC
CDR3aa: CSGRALRNEQFF

abundance: many
d_gene: TRBD1
v_gene: TRBV28
j_gene: TRBJ1-1
CDR3nt: TGTGCCAGCAGTATTTTATTACGGGACAGGGTGGCTTTCTTT
CDR3aa: CASSILLRDRVAFF

abundance: NA
d_gene: NA
v_gene: TRBV30
j_gene: TRBJ1-1
CDR3nt: TGTGCCTGGAGTGTACTTGGAAGGATTGAAGCTTTCTTT
CDR3aa: CAWSVLGRIEAFF

abundance: many
d_gene: TRBD1
v_gene: TRBV28
j_gene: TRBJ1-2
CDR3nt: TGTGCCAGCAGTCTTTCCGGGACAGGGAGCGTTGGCTACACCTTC
CDR3aa: CASSLSGTGSVGYTF

abundance: NA
d_gene: NA
v_gene: TRBV5-1
j_gene: TRBJ2-5
CDR3nt: TGCGCCAGCGGCTTGGCTTCGTTTCGGGGTATGGAGACCCAGTACTTC
CDR3aa: CASGLASFRGMETQYF

abundance: NA
d_gene: NA
v_gene: TRBV7-2
j_gene: TRBJ2-4
CDR3nt: TGTGCCAGCAGCTTAGAGGTGGCCAAAAACATTCAGTACTTC
CDR3aa: CASSLEVAKNIQYF

abundance: many
d_gene: NA
v_gene: TRBV30
j_gene: TRBJ1-2
CDR3nt: TGTGCCTGGAGTGCCCGAGGGGCTCGACGCTATGGCTACACCTTC
CDR3aa: CAWSARGARRYGYTF

abundance: few
d_gene: TRBD1
v_gene: TRBV4-2
j_gene: TRBJ1-5
CDR3nt: TGTGCCAGCAGCCAAGAGCGAGGACAGGGGGCGCTGAGCAATCAGCCCCAGCATTTT
CDR3aa: CASSQERGQGALSNQPQHF

abundance: many
d_gene: TRBD1
v_gene: TRBV28
j_gene: TRBJ2-5
CDR3nt: TGTGCCAGCAGCACCGGGACAGTAGAGACCCAGTACTTC
CDR3aa: CASSTGTVETQYF

abundance: many
d_gene: TRBD2
v_gene: TRBV7-2
j_gene: TRBJ2-7
CDR3nt: TGTGCCAGCAGCTTAGCGCCGGGACTAGCGGTATACGAGCAGTACTTC
CDR3aa: CASSLAPGLAVYEQYF

abundance: many
d_gene: TRBD2
v_gene: TRBV28
j_gene: TRBJ2-1
CDR3nt: TGTGCCACCACCGGGACTAGCGGGAGGCTCTACAATGAGCAGTTCTTC
CDR3aa: CATTGTSGRLYNEQFF

abundance: few
d_gene: NA
v_gene: TRBV27
j_gene: TRBJ1-5
CDR3nt: TGTGCCAGCAGTTCCCCGGAGCCGGCGGGACAGCCCCAGCATTTT
CDR3aa: CASSSPEPAGQPQHF

abundance: many
d_gene: NA
v_gene: TRBV27
j_gene: TRBJ2-7
CDR3nt: TGTGCCAGCAGTTTCTGGGGGGCCACCTACGAGCAGTACTTC
CDR3aa: CASSFWGATYEQYF

abundance: few
d_gene: NA
v_gene: TRBV7-9
j_gene: TRBJ2-5
CDR3nt: TGTGCCAGCCACCCCGGGACACACAACCAAGAGACCCAGTACTTC
CDR3aa: CASHPGTHNQETQYF

abundance: NA
d_gene: NA
v_gene: TRBV12-3/TRBV12-4
j_gene: TRBJ2-5
CDR3nt: TGTGCCAGCAGTTTCGAGAGGCAGGGCGCCCAAGAGACCCAGTACTTC
CDR3aa: CASSFERQGAQETQYF

abundance: many
d_gene: NA
v_gene: TRBV6-2/TRBV6-3
j_gene: TRBJ1-1
CDR3nt: TGTGCCAGCAGCAGGGACCAGGGGTGGCCGAACACTGAAGCTTTCTTT
CDR3aa: CASSRDQGWPNTEAFF

abundance: few
d_gene: TRBD2
v_gene: TRBV18
j_gene: TRBJ2-1
CDR3nt: TGTGCCAGCTCACCACCCCTAGCGGGAGGGCCCCACAATGAGCAGTTCTTC
CDR3aa: CASSPPLAGGPHNEQFF

abundance: few
d_gene: TRBD1
v_gene: TRBV7-2
j_gene: TRBJ1-3
CDR3nt: TGTGCCAGCAGCGTAGGGGGCCGGGGAAACACCATATATTTT
CDR3aa: CASSVGGRGNTIYF